The clone carrying this T cell receptor (beta chain) was recorded once. No antigen is known for it. CDR3 length: 16 amino acids. Germline V gives CDR1 SEHNR, CDR2 FQNEAQ (reference sequence). The ends lost 8 bases at V and 8 bases at J; junction bases unmatched: 14. PCR involved 60 Vbeta and 13 Jbeta primers. Produced via immunoSEQ multiplex PCR; TCRdb's table is partial and in-frame only. The sample yields some 160,000 clones, almost 80% seen once. This entry is derived from a study of cytomegalovirus exposure and HLA in healthy donors. Study-wide points: Confirmation in vitro established that a few CMV-associated chains were specific for CMV antigens. In a later analysis, at a false discovery rate of 0.05, 16,951 TCR beta sequences matched HLA alleles. Per published accounts, TCR beta sequences correctly predicted the HLA-A and HLA-B alleles of most subjects.

The specimen sequenced was PBMCs. The chain links TRBV7-9 to TRBJ1-6; TRBD1 matches at 8 bases. The sequence was obtained from a male donor in good health and CMV-seronegative. The CDR3 region is CASAQVTGTGHSPLHF. CDR3 DNA: TGTGCCAGCGCTCAGGTCACGGGGACAGGCCATTCACCCCTCCACTTT. Together with reference TRBV7-9 and TRBJ1-6, the CDR3 gives the full variable domain: DTGVSQNPRHKITKRGQNVTFRCDPISEHNRLYWYRQTLGQGPEFLTYFQNEAQLEKSRLLSDRFSAERPKGSFSTLEIQRTEQGDSAMYLCASAQVTGTGHSPLHFGNGTRLTVT.